These T cell receptor beta chains were read from a single sample in a study of regulatory T cells in long-lasting Graves disease. TCRdb reanalysed the multiplex PCR reads using MiXCR and keeps one entry per CDR3 protein. This sample has approximately 490,000 distinct CDR3 sequences; around 15% occur once, and the top ten carry approximately 12%. This sample was shared with a second study, whose subject was T cells in Graves' hyperthyroidism and ophthalmopathy.

The material sequenced was peripheral blood mononuclear cells (PBMCs), taken at new diagnosis, from a patient treated with antithyroid drugs. The receptors shown here come from a middle-aged man with Graves disease. The CDR3 runs from the conserved cysteine through the conserved F or W. Fields, in order: D gene, clone size, V gene, J gene, CDR3 protein, CDR3 DNA. A D gene is named only where the DNA matches it firmly. Clone size, where shown, is once, few, many, or a class for clones that have expanded.

d_call: TRBD2; clone_size: -; v_call: TRBV3-1; j_call: TRBJ2-7; cdr3_aa: CASSLSGSEDEQYF; cdr3_nt: TGTGCCAGCAGCCTTAGCGGGAGCGAAGACGAGCAGTACTTC
d_call: -; clone_size: -; v_call: TRBV4-1; j_call: TRBJ1-5; cdr3_aa: CASSQGQVIVGQPQHF; cdr3_nt: TGCGCCAGCAGCCAAGGGCAGGTGATCGTGGGTCAGCCCCAGCATTTT
d_call: TRBD2; clone_size: -; v_call: TRBV6-2/TRBV6-3; j_call: TRBJ2-1; cdr3_aa: CASSDLAGAGYNEQFF; cdr3_nt: TGTGCCAGCAGTGACCTAGCGGGAGCTGGCTACAATGAGCAGTTCTTC
d_call: -; clone_size: -; v_call: TRBV12-3/TRBV12-4; j_call: TRBJ1-1; cdr3_aa: CASSLGRYAEAFF; cdr3_nt: TGTGCCAGCAGTTTAGGGAGATACGCTGAAGCTTTCTTT
d_call: -; clone_size: many; v_call: TRBV12-3/TRBV12-4; j_call: TRBJ2-2; cdr3_aa: CASAMPRPGELFF; cdr3_nt: TGTGCCAGCGCCATGCCCCGACCCGGGGAGCTGTTTTTT
d_call: TRBD2; clone_size: many; v_call: TRBV30; j_call: TRBJ2-1; cdr3_aa: CAWSRTSGRSSSYNEQFF; cdr3_nt: TGTGCCTGGAGTAGAACTAGCGGGAGGTCTAGCTCCTACAATGAGCAGTTCTTC
d_call: -; clone_size: many; v_call: TRBV12-3/TRBV12-4; j_call: TRBJ2-1; cdr3_aa: CASSYTGTTAGNEQFF; cdr3_nt: TGTGCCAGCAGTTACACCGGGACGACCGCGGGCAATGAGCAGTTCTTC
d_call: -; clone_size: once; v_call: TRBV9; j_call: TRBJ2-1; cdr3_aa: CASSYSTRLDYNKQFF; cdr3_nt: TGTGCCAGCAGCTATTCGACCCGCTTGGATTACAATAAGCAGTTCTTC
d_call: -; clone_size: many; v_call: TRBV12-3/TRBV12-4; j_call: TRBJ2-7; cdr3_aa: CASSAFRLKDYEQYF; cdr3_nt: TGTGCCAGCAGTGCGTTCAGGCTCAAGGATTACGAGCAGTACTTC
d_call: -; clone_size: few; v_call: TRBV29-1; j_call: TRBJ1-1; cdr3_aa: CSAHRQLMNTEAFF; cdr3_nt: TGCAGCGCCCACAGACAGTTAATGAACACTGAAGCTTTCTTT
d_call: TRBD1; clone_size: few; v_call: TRBV6-2/TRBV6-3; j_call: TRBJ1-6; cdr3_aa: CASINRGSSYNSPLHF; cdr3_nt: TGTGCCAGCATTAACAGGGGAAGCTCCTATAATTCACCCCTCCACTTT
d_call: -; clone_size: few; v_call: TRBV9; j_call: TRBJ2-3; cdr3_aa: CASSVERATDTQYF; cdr3_nt: TGTGCCAGCAGCGTAGAAAGGGCAACGGATACGCAGTATTTT
d_call: TRBD1; clone_size: -; v_call: TRBV6-1; j_call: TRBJ2-7; cdr3_aa: CASSEPGQSSYEQYF; cdr3_nt: TGTGCCAGCAGTGAGCCGGGACAGAGCTCCTACGAGCAGTACTTC
d_call: -; clone_size: few; v_call: TRBV9; j_call: TRBJ2-1; cdr3_aa: CASSVGQTQYNEQFF; cdr3_nt: TGTGCCAGCAGCGTAGGGCAGACCCAGTACAATGAGCAGTTCTTC
d_call: -; clone_size: many; v_call: TRBV3-1; j_call: TRBJ1-2; cdr3_aa: CASSQAGTNYGYTF; cdr3_nt: TGTGCCAGCAGCCAGGCCGGGACTAACTATGGCTACACCTTC
d_call: TRBD2; clone_size: many; v_call: TRBV12-3/TRBV12-4; j_call: TRBJ2-3; cdr3_aa: CASSRTSSPDTQYF; cdr3_nt: TGTGCCAGCAGCCGGACTAGTTCTCCAGATACGCAGTATTTT
d_call: TRBD1; clone_size: few; v_call: TRBV4-1; j_call: TRBJ2-3; cdr3_aa: CASSSDRGRGRTDTQYF; cdr3_nt: TGCGCCAGCAGCTCCGACAGGGGGCGCGGCCGCACAGATACGCAGTATTTT
d_call: -; clone_size: -; v_call: TRBV7-9; j_call: TRBJ2-7; cdr3_aa: CASSLEVKVYEQYF; cdr3_nt: TGTGCCAGCAGCTTAGAGGTCAAGGTCTACGAGCAGTACTTC
d_call: TRBD1; clone_size: many; v_call: TRBV2; j_call: TRBJ1-2; cdr3_aa: CASSTGQGRNYGYTF; cdr3_nt: TGTGCCAGCAGCACGGGACAGGGGAGAAACTATGGCTACACCTTC
d_call: TRBD2; clone_size: many; v_call: TRBV28; j_call: TRBJ2-1; cdr3_aa: CASRPPSGSVNEQFF; cdr3_nt: TGTGCCAGCAGGCCCCCCAGCGGGAGTGTCAATGAGCAGTTCTTC
d_call: TRBD1; clone_size: few; v_call: TRBV28; j_call: TRBJ1-2; cdr3_aa: CASSLQDRVYGYTF; cdr3_nt: TGTGCCAGCAGTTTACAAGACAGGGTGTACGGCTACACCTTC
d_call: TRBD1; clone_size: many; v_call: TRBV11-2; j_call: TRBJ1-6; cdr3_aa: CASSLLGQGVLRSPLHF; cdr3_nt: TGTGCCAGCAGCTTATTGGGACAGGGAGTCTTACGTTCACCCCTCCACTTT
d_call: TRBD1; clone_size: many; v_call: TRBV10-3; j_call: TRBJ2-2; cdr3_aa: CAISGGGRVNTGELFF; cdr3_nt: TGTGCCATCAGTGGAGGGGGCAGGGTGAACACCGGGGAGCTGTTTTTT
d_call: -; clone_size: -; v_call: TRBV6-1; j_call: TRBJ1-6; cdr3_aa: CASRDGSNSPLHF; cdr3_nt: TGTGCCAGCAGGGACGGATCTAATTCACCCCTCCACTTT
d_call: TRBD2; clone_size: -; v_call: TRBV30; j_call: TRBJ2-2; cdr3_aa: CAWSAGGTTGELFF; cdr3_nt: TGTGCCTGGAGTGCGGGAGGAACCACCGGGGAGCTGTTTTTT
d_call: -; clone_size: many; v_call: TRBV11-2; j_call: TRBJ2-7; cdr3_aa: CASSLVSQRASYEQYF; cdr3_nt: TGTGCCAGCAGCTTAGTCAGCCAGAGGGCATCCTACGAGCAGTACTTC
d_call: -; clone_size: many; v_call: TRBV27; j_call: TRBJ1-1; cdr3_aa: CASSLNWNTEAFF; cdr3_nt: TGTGCCAGCAGTTTAAACTGGAACACTGAAGCTTTCTTT
d_call: -; clone_size: many; v_call: TRBV2; j_call: TRBJ1-4; cdr3_aa: CASRASWGAATNEKLFF; cdr3_nt: TGTGCCAGCAGGGCCTCGTGGGGGGCCGCAACTAATGAAAAACTGTTTTTT
d_call: -; clone_size: many; v_call: TRBV2; j_call: TRBJ2-5; cdr3_aa: CASSEETQYF; cdr3_nt: TGTGCCAGCAGTGAAGAGACCCAGTACTTC
d_call: -; clone_size: many; v_call: TRBV12-3/TRBV12-4; j_call: TRBJ2-1; cdr3_aa: CASSSLSGGRESYNEQFF; cdr3_nt: TGTGCCAGCAGTTCCCTCTCGGGCGGCCGGGAGTCATACAATGAGCAGTTCTTC
d_call: -; clone_size: many; v_call: TRBV24-1; j_call: TRBJ2-1; cdr3_aa: CATSDLGADTSSYNEQFF; cdr3_nt: TGTGCCACCAGTGATTTGGGGGCAGATACAAGCTCCTACAATGAGCAGTTCTTC
d_call: TRBD1; clone_size: many; v_call: TRBV6-1; j_call: TRBJ2-5; cdr3_aa: CASSLRTGANQETQYF; cdr3_nt: TGTGCCAGCAGCCTCAGGACAGGGGCTAACCAAGAGACCCAGTACTTC
d_call: -; clone_size: -; v_call: TRBV7-2; j_call: TRBJ1-3; cdr3_aa: CATATFSGNTIYF; cdr3_nt: TGTGCCACCGCGACATTCTCTGGAAACACCATATATTTT
d_call: -; clone_size: many; v_call: TRBV12-3/TRBV12-4; j_call: TRBJ2-7; cdr3_aa: CASSFLAGTMYEQYF; cdr3_nt: TGTGCCAGCAGTTTTTTGGCGGGAACAATGTACGAGCAGTACTTC
d_call: -; clone_size: -; v_call: TRBV2; j_call: TRBJ1-1; cdr3_aa: CASKTRTGNTEAFF; cdr3_nt: TGTGCCAGCAAAACAAGGACGGGGAACACTGAAGCTTTCTTT
d_call: TRBD2; clone_size: many; v_call: TRBV7-9; j_call: TRBJ2-7; cdr3_aa: CASSSVGLEYEQYF; cdr3_nt: TGTGCCAGCAGCTCCGTGGGACTAGAGTACGAGCAGTACTTC
d_call: -; clone_size: -; v_call: TRBV5-4; j_call: TRBJ1-1; cdr3_aa: CASSLGGRQDTGAFF; cdr3_nt: TGTGCCAGCAGCTTGGGGGGCCGGCAGGACACTGGAGCTTTCTTT
d_call: TRBD1; clone_size: many; v_call: TRBV20-1; j_call: TRBJ2-7; cdr3_aa: CSAEGQGGVREQYF; cdr3_nt: TGCAGTGCTGAGGGACAGGGTGGAGTCCGGGAGCAGTACTTC
d_call: -; clone_size: few; v_call: TRBV15; j_call: TRBJ2-1; cdr3_aa: CAISGGTYNEQFF; cdr3_nt: TGTGCCATCTCGGGTGGCACCTACAATGAGCAGTTCTTC
d_call: -; clone_size: -; v_call: TRBV3-1; j_call: TRBJ2-7; cdr3_aa: CASSQDLPSYEQYF; cdr3_nt: TGTGCCAGCAGCCAAGATCTACCCTCCTACGAGCAGTACTTC
d_call: TRBD1; clone_size: -; v_call: TRBV12-5; j_call: TRBJ2-2; cdr3_aa: CASGSRDRGTGELFF; cdr3_nt: TGTGCTAGTGGTTCCCGGGACAGGGGCACCGGGGAGCTGTTTTTT
d_call: -; clone_size: many; v_call: TRBV20-1; j_call: TRBJ2-5; cdr3_aa: CSAPPRGVETQYF; cdr3_nt: TGCAGTGCTCCCCCTCGGGGCGTGGAGACCCAGTACTTC
d_call: -; clone_size: -; v_call: TRBV2; j_call: TRBJ2-3; cdr3_aa: CASSDGTLASTDTQYF; cdr3_nt: TGTGCCAGCAGTGACGGGACGCTTGCTAGCACAGATACGCAGTATTTT
d_call: -; clone_size: few; v_call: TRBV6-1; j_call: TRBJ1-2; cdr3_aa: CASSEATRALYGYTF; cdr3_nt: TGTGCCAGCAGTGAAGCGACCCGGGCCCTCTATGGCTACACCTTC
d_call: -; clone_size: few; v_call: TRBV6-1; j_call: TRBJ1-3; cdr3_aa: CASRPDSLSGNTIYF; cdr3_nt: TGTGCCAGCAGACCAGACAGTCTCTCTGGAAACACCATATATTTT
d_call: -; clone_size: few; v_call: TRBV6-1; j_call: TRBJ1-3; cdr3_aa: CASSALGNTIYF; cdr3_nt: TGTGCCAGCAGTGCTCTTGGAAACACCATATATTTT
d_call: -; clone_size: -; v_call: TRBV3-1; j_call: TRBJ2-3; cdr3_aa: CASSPRVYRVEEGTDTQYF; cdr3_nt: TGTGCCAGCAGCCCTAGGGTATACAGGGTAGAGGAAGGCACAGATACGCAGTATTTT
d_call: TRBD1; clone_size: many; v_call: TRBV12-3/TRBV12-4; j_call: TRBJ1-5; cdr3_aa: CASTKDRVGNQPQHF; cdr3_nt: TGTGCCAGCACTAAGGACAGGGTAGGCAATCAGCCCCAGCATTTT
d_call: -; clone_size: -; v_call: TRBV7-9; j_call: TRBJ1-2; cdr3_aa: CASSGSVKDRNYGYTF; cdr3_nt: TGTGCCAGCAGCGGGTCCGTTAAAGACAGGAACTATGGCTACACCTTC
d_call: TRBD2; clone_size: few; v_call: TRBV7-3; j_call: TRBJ2-1; cdr3_aa: CASSPASGNRGEQFF; cdr3_nt: TGTGCCAGCAGCCCCGCTAGCGGGAATAGGGGTGAGCAGTTCTTC
d_call: -; clone_size: few; v_call: TRBV29-1; j_call: TRBJ2-1; cdr3_aa: CSVARSPPYNEQFF; cdr3_nt: TGCAGCGTTGCACGGAGCCCCCCATACAATGAGCAGTTCTTC
d_call: TRBD2; clone_size: -; v_call: TRBV7-8; j_call: TRBJ2-1; cdr3_aa: CASSLPPLLAGGVHEQFF; cdr3_nt: TGTGCCAGCAGCTTACCCCCACTACTAGCGGGAGGAGTCCATGAGCAGTTCTTC
d_call: -; clone_size: many; v_call: TRBV11-2; j_call: TRBJ1-4; cdr3_aa: CASSPGLRRANEKLFF; cdr3_nt: TGTGCCAGCAGCCCAGGGCTGCGGAGAGCTAATGAAAAACTGTTTTTT
d_call: -; clone_size: -; v_call: TRBV19; j_call: TRBJ1-5; cdr3_aa: CATFSPGRGDNQPQHF; cdr3_nt: TGTGCCACCTTTTCCCCGGGGCGAGGTGACAATCAGCCCCAGCATTTT
d_call: TRBD2; clone_size: many; v_call: TRBV2; j_call: TRBJ2-1; cdr3_aa: CASSVLTSEDEQFF; cdr3_nt: TGTGCCAGCAGTGTTCTGACTAGCGAGGATGAGCAGTTCTTC
d_call: TRBD1; clone_size: -; v_call: TRBV3-1; j_call: TRBJ2-3; cdr3_aa: CASSRDRARNTDTQYF; cdr3_nt: TGTGCCAGCAGCCGGGACAGGGCGAGGAACACAGATACGCAGTATTTT
d_call: TRBD2; clone_size: many; v_call: TRBV18; j_call: TRBJ2-1; cdr3_aa: CASSPPSGGYNEQFF; cdr3_nt: TGTGCCAGCTCACCACCTAGCGGGGGTTACAATGAGCAGTTCTTC
d_call: TRBD1; clone_size: -; v_call: TRBV7-6; j_call: TRBJ2-1; cdr3_aa: CASSLDRTGRNEQFF; cdr3_nt: TGTGCCAGCAGCTTAGATCGGACAGGCCGAAATGAGCAGTTCTTC
d_call: -; clone_size: many; v_call: TRBV13; j_call: TRBJ2-2; cdr3_aa: CASSSPLQRRQNTGELFF; cdr3_nt: TGTGCCAGCAGCTCCCCACTTCAGAGGAGACAGAACACCGGGGAGCTGTTTTTT